Below, 12 T cell receptor beta chains from the same sample are listed, as sequenced in a study of OX40 agonist ivuxolimab in advanced cancers. Here immunoSEQ multiplex PCR was the method, and the copy in TCRdb shows in-frame clones only, minus some. The sample lists 60,000 to 75,000 clones; 65% to 90% were seen once. The sample here was CD4+ or CD8+ T cells sorted from blood, taken in a trial of the OX40 agonist ivuxolimab. The receptors stem from an adult with an advanced solid tumor such as melanoma, head and neck, liver or kidney cancer.

Comments on this clone: Germline is not matched at one junction end, which may reflect a read error. The chain links TRBV5-1 to TRBJ1-1; 9 bases are shared with TRBD1. This CDR3 is built from 15 residues. Germline CDR1 and CDR2: SGHRS and YFSETQ. CDR3 protein: CASSLGQGKNTEAFF. As DNA, the CDR3 is TGTGCCAGCAGCTTGGGACAGGGTAAGAACACTGAAGCTTTCTTT. The full variable domain, with the rest looked up from reference TRBV5-1 and TRBJ1-1, is KAGVTQTPRYLIKTRGQQVTLSCSPISGHRSVSWYQQTPGQGLQFLFEYFSETQRNKGNFPGRFSGRQFSNSRSEMNVSTLELGDSALYLCASSLGQGKNTEAFFGQGTRLTVV.

This clone was recorded a few times. J is TRBJ2-5 and V is TRBV5-1; 7 bases are shared with TRBD1. J was trimmed by 2 bases and V by 5 bases; bases with no gene match: 6. The CDR3 is 14 amino acids. Per the germline V gene, CDR1 is SGHRS and CDR2 is YFSETQ. The chain's CDR3 is CASRYDRVQETQYF. CDR3 in DNA: TGCGCCAGCAGATACGACAGGGTTCAAGAGACCCAGTACTTC.

The V and J genes are TRBV7-9 and TRBJ2-1, with TRBD2 as a possible D gene (5 bases). V gave up 8 bases and J gave up 4 bases, with 9 bases separating them. In germline, CDR1 is SEHNR, CDR2 FQNEAQ (reference sequence). The CDR3 extends over 12 amino acids. CDR3 sequence: CASGPGYNEQFF. In DNA, the CDR3 is TGTGCCAGCGGACCGGGGTACAATGAGCAGTTCTTC.

The gene calls are TRBV5-4 and TRBJ1-3, with no clear D. Germline V gene lookup returns CDR1 SGHNT and CDR2 YYREEE (reference sequence). The CDR3 sequence is 17 residues long. The V end was cut by 5 bases, the J end by 1 base, with 19 bases between. The DNA of the CDR3 is TGTGCCAGCAGTTTAGGGTCCCCGGGTTTTTCTGGAAACACCATATATTTT. Its protein product is CASSLGSPGFSGNTIYF.

The chain recombines TRBV7-9 with TRBJ2-2, with 8 bases aligning to TRBD1. Trimming removed 5 bases from V and 0 bases from J; junction bases left unmatched: 5. Germline lookup yields CDR1 SEHNR and CDR2 FQNEAQ (reference sequence). This CDR3 region has 16 residues. CDR3 nucleotides: TGTGCCAGCAGCATTGGACAGGGCTCGAACACCGGGGAGCTGTTTTTT. It specifies CASSIGQGSNTGELFF.

This clone has a handful of counts. This sequence joins TRBV11-2 and TRBJ2-5, with 11 bases that match TRBD2. The CDR3 has 18 amino acids. From germline, CDR1 is SGHAT and CDR2 FQNNGV. V was clipped by 1 base and J by 2 bases; unmatched bases: 9. The CDR3 coding sequence is TGTGCCAGCAGCTTAGCCCCGGGACTAGCGGTCGGACAAGAGACCCAGTACTTC. Encoded protein: CASSLAPGLAVGQETQYF.

The chain has TRBV28 and TRBJ1-2; 8 nucleotides align to TRBD1. Trimming at V came to 4 bases and at J to 4 bases, leaving 5 bases not matched to a gene. Per germline, CDR1 MDHEN and CDR2 SYDVKM. The CDR3 consists of 14 residues. The CDR3 sequence is CASSSGGPLYGYTF. CDR3 DNA sequence: TGTGCCAGCAGTTCAGGGGGCCCCCTCTATGGCTACACCTTC.

This clone was seen just once. The genes are TRBV7-7 and TRBJ2-1, with D perhaps TRBD2 (6 bases). Germline V lookup: CDR1 SSHAT, CDR2 FNYEAQ (reference sequence). V lost 5 bases to trimming and J lost 4 bases, with 12 bases between them. The CDR3 consists of 14 residues. CDR3 sequence reads: CASSLPGGYNEQFF. The CDR3 DNA reads as TGTGCCAGCAGCCTTCCCGGGGGATACAATGAGCAGTTCTTC.

A few counts support this clone. The chain links TRBV19 to TRBJ1-2; TRBD1 might be the D (6 bases). The V and J ends lost 8 bases and 8 bases respectively, with 18 bases between them. Germline V CDR1 and CDR2: LNHDA, SQIVND (reference sequence). The CDR3 length is 13 residues. CDR3 DNA: TGTGCCAGTGGGGGACATCCGGCAAAGGGCTACACCTTC. Amino acid sequence: CASGGHPAKGYTF.

The chain joins TRBV9 to TRBJ2-7, with TRBD1 as a possible D gene (6 bases). This CDR3 has 14 residues. V dropped 3 bases and J dropped 3 bases, with 13 bases sitting between them. Germline-derived CDR1 and CDR2 are SGDLS and YYNGEE. As DNA, the CDR3 is TGTGCCAGCAGCGCCGGGACATTAGGCTACGAGCAGTACTTC. Its protein product is CASSAGTLGYEQYF.

This chain uses TRBV6-5 with TRBJ2-7; 7 bases line up with TRBD1. The V and J ends lost 2 bases and 0 bases, in that order; junction bases with no gene match: 4. The CDR3 length is 15 residues. Germline V gives CDR1 MNHEY, CDR2 SVGAGI. Written as DNA, the CDR3 is TGTGCCAGCAGTTACGGACAGGCAGGCTCCTACGAGCAGTACTTC. Residues: CASSYGQAGSYEQYF.

The genes are TRBV18 and TRBJ2-3, with D possibly called TRBD1 or TRBD2 (5 bases each). V dropped 2 bases and J dropped 0 bases, with 9 bases sitting between them. The CDR3 totals 15 residues. Germline V gene lookup returns CDR1 KGHSH and CDR2 LQKENI. Written as DNA, the CDR3 is TGTGCCAGCTCACCATCCTGGGACAGCACAGATACGCAGTATTTT. It is translated as CASSPSWDSTDTQYF.